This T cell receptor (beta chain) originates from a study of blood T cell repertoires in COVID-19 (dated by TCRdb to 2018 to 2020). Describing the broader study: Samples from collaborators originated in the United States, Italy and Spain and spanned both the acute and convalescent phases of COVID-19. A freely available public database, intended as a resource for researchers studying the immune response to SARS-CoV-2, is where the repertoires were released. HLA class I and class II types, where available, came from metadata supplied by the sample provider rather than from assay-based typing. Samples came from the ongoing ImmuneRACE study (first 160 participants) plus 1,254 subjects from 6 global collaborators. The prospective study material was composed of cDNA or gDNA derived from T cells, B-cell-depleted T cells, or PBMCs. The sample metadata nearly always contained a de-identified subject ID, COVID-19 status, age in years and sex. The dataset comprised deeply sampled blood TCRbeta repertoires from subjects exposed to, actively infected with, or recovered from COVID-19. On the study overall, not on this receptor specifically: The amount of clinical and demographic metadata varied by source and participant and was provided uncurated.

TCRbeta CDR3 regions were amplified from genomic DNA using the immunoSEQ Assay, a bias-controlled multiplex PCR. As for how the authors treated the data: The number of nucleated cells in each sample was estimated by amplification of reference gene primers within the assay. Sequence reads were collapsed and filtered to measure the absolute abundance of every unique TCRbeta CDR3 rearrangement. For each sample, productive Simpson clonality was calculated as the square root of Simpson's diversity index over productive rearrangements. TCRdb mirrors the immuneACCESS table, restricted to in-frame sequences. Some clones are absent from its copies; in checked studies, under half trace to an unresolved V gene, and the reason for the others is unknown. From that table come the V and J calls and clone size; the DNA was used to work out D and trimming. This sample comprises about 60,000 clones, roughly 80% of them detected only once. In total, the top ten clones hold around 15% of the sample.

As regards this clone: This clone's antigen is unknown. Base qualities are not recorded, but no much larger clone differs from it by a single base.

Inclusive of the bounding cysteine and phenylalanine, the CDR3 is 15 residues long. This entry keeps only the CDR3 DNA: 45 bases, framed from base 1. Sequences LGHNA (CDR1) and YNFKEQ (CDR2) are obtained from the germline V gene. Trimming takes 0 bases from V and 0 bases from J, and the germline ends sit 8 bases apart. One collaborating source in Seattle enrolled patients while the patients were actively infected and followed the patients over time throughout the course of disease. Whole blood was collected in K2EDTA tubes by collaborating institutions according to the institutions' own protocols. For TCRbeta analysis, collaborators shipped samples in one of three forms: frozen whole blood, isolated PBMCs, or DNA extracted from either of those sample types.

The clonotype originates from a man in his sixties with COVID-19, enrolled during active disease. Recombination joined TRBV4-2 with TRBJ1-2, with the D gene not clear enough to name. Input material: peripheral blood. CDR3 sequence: CASSQDWGANYGYTF. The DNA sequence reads TGTGCCAGCAGCCAAGATTGGGGAGCTAACTATGGCTACACCTTC.